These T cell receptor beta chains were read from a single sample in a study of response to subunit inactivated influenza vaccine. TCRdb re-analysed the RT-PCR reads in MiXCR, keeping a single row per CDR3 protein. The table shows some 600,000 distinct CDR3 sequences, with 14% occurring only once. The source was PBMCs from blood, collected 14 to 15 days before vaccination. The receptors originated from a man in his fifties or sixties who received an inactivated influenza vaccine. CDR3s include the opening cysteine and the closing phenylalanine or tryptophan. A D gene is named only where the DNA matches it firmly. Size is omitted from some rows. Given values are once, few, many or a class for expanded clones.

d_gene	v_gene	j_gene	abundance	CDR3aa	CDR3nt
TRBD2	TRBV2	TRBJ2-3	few	CASSERGREADTQYF	TGTGCCAGCAGTGAGCGTGGGAGGGAAGCAGATACGCAGTATTTT
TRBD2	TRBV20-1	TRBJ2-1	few	CSATLAGKHPSSYNEQFF	TGCAGTGCTACTCTAGCGGGAAAACATCCGAGCTCCTACAATGAGCAGTTCTTC
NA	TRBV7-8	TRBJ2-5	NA	CASSPFGPGAQYF	TGTGCCAGCAGCCCCTTTGGCCCGGGGGCCCAGTACTTC
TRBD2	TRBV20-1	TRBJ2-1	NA	CSARDPAGALRNEQFF	TGCAGTGCTAGAGATCCAGCGGGAGCTCTAAGGAATGAGCAGTTCTTC
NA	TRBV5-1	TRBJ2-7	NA	CASSLDYGQYF	TGCGCCAGCAGCTTGGACTACGGGCAGTACTTC
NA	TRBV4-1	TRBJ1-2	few	CASSQAAQANYGYTF	TGCGCCAGCAGCCAAGCAGCCCAAGCTAACTATGGCTACACCTTC
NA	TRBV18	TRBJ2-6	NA	CASSPQFRTSGANVLTF	TGTGCCAGCTCACCACAATTTCGGACCTCTGGGGCCAACGTCCTGACTTTC
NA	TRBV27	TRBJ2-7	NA	CASSPENSPIYEQYF	TGTGCCAGCAGCCCTGAAAATAGCCCCATTTACGAGCAGTACTTC
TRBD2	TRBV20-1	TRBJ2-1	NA	CSAKSGRGYNEQFF	TGCAGTGCCAAAAGCGGGAGGGGTTACAATGAGCAGTTCTTC
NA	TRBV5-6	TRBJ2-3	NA	CASSTRTERDTQYF	TGTGCCAGCAGCACAAGGACCGAACGAGATACGCAGTATTTT
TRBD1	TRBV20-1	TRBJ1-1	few	CSISETGRTEAFF	TGCAGCATAAGTGAGACAGGGCGCACTGAAGCTTTCTTT
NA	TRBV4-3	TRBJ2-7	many	CASSQETGTGEQYF	TGCGCCAGCAGCCAAGAAACAGGGACCGGCGAGCAGTACTTC
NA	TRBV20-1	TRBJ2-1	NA	CSARVRADAYNEQFF	TGCAGTGCTAGAGTGCGGGCGGACGCTTACAATGAGCAGTTCTTC